This T cell receptor (beta chain) was recovered during a study of OX40 agonist ivuxolimab in advanced cancers. Trimming cost V 5 bases and J 0 bases, with 17 bases left between them. The CDR3 loop spans 18 amino acids. Germline lookup yields CDR1 LNHDA and CDR2 SQIVND (reference sequence). Sequencing used immunoSEQ multiplex PCR; TCRdb keeps in-frame clones, though not all of them. The sample has over 80,000 clones; 80% to 95% are singletons. This sequence originates from an adult with an advanced solid tumor such as melanoma, head and neck, liver or kidney cancer. The sequenced sample was CD4+ or CD8+ T cells sorted from blood, obtained in a trial of the OX40 agonist ivuxolimab. V usage is TRBV19 and J usage is TRBJ2-6, with a weak D call TRBD1 (7 bases). The CDR3 protein is CASSSRGAEFSGANVLTF. As DNA, the CDR3 is TGTGCCAGTAGTTCCAGGGGGGCTGAATTCTCTGGGGCCAACGTCCTGACTTTC.